Following are 5 T cell receptor beta chains from one sample sequenced in a study of regulatory T cells in long-lasting Graves disease. Assembly of TCR beta libraries relied on iRepertoire HTBI primers together with Arm-PCR of CDR3 regions. TCRdb re-derived calls from the multiplex PCR reads in MiXCR, one entry per CDR3 protein. The table includes about 470,000 distinct CDR3 sequences, roughly a fifth detected once. Time point meaning: persistent/refractory GD, antithyroid drugs over 5 years with positive TRAb. Following extraction of RNA from PBMCs, that RNA was used to make the TCR library. Specimen: peripheral blood mononuclear cells (PBMCs), collected when the disease was refractory, from a patient treated with antithyroid drugs. The receptors were gathered from a female donor with Graves disease.

The table lists this clonotype with many counts. The rearrangement joins TRBV28 to TRBJ2-7, with D possibly matching TRBD1 (6 bases). Trimming stripped 7 bases from V and 6 bases from J, with 19 bases between. Germline values: CDR1 MDHEN, CDR2 SYDVKM. The CDR3 length is 14 residues. The CDR3 nucleotides are TGTGCCAGCAATCCTCCCGACAGGACATCCGAGCAGTACTTC. Protein: CASNPPDRTSEQYF.

V is TRBV20-1 and J is TRBJ2-7, with 10 positions matching TRBD2. This CDR3 spans 13 amino acids. CDR1 is DFQATT, CDR2 SNEGSKA, per germline (reference sequence). Trimming took 2 bases from V and 6 from J; bases not matched to a gene: 4. The DNA for the CDR3 is TGCAGTGCTAGACTAGCGGGAGCTTTCGAGCAGTACTTC. It translates to CSARLAGAFEQYF.

This clonotype was recorded many times. The CDR3 reads CASSLADLGGTEAFF. In DNA, the CDR3 is TGTGCCAGCAGCTTAGCGGACCTCGGAGGGACTGAAGCTTTCTTT. The rearrangement uses TRBV7-6 and TRBJ1-1; D unclear. CDR1 SGHVS and CDR2 FNYEAQ come from the germline V gene. Deletions cut 0 bases from V and 5 bases from J, with 13 bases between. This CDR3 is 15 amino acids long.

This clonotype was seen only a few times. This chain uses TRBV7-2 with TRBJ1-6, with 7 bases lining up with TRBD1. In germline, CDR1 is SGHTA, CDR2 FQGNSA. The J segment lost 11 bases and the V segment lost 1 base, leaving 11 bases of the junction unmatched. This CDR3 spans 16 amino acids. CDR3 in amino acids: CASSLEGQFFPTPLHF. For the CDR3, the DNA is TGTGCCAGCAGCTTAGAGGGACAGTTCTTTCCCACACCCCTCCACTTT.

This clonotype occurred many times. The V gene is TRBV2, the J gene TRBJ2-7; a weak D match, TRBD2 (6 bases). CDR3 size: 15 residues. CDR1 and CDR2 (germline): SNHLY, FYNNEI. The V and J ends lost 8 bases and 5 bases respectively, with 22 bases between them. The CDR3 spells CASETQGLPANEQYF. As DNA, the CDR3 is TGTGCCAGCGAAACCCAGGGACTCCCGGCTAACGAGCAGTACTTC.